This T cell receptor (beta chain) was documented in a study of blood T cell repertoires in COVID-19. Study context: Spain, Italy and the United States supplied samples that represented acute and convalescent COVID-19. The analysed material was cDNA or gDNA that came from T cells, B-cell-depleted T cells, or PBMCs.

The CDR3 totals 18 residues. Germline values: CDR1 SGHNT, CDR2 YENEEA. Germline trimming cut 4 bases from V and 5 bases from J; bases unmatched to any gene: 17. In the original processing: Scientists estimated how many nucleated cells there were by amplifying reference gene primers. Sequenced by immunoSEQ multiplex PCR; TCRdb stores in-frame clones only, minus some. That table supplies the V and J calls and clone size; D and trimming were determined from the DNA. The sample lists fewer than 65,000 clones; roughly 90% were seen once. Sample: peripheral blood. This sequence originates from a man aged 50 to 59 with acute or convalescent COVID-19. V usage is TRBV11-3 and J usage is TRBJ2-5; 9 nucleotides align to TRBD1. The CDR3 DNA reads as TGTGCCAGCAGCTACCCCGGACCCTGGACAGGGGCAGGGGAGACCCAGTACTTC. It specifies CASSYPGPWTGAGETQYF.